These T cell receptor beta chains were read from a single sample in a study of blood T cell repertoires in COVID-19. Sequenced by immunoSEQ multiplex PCR; TCRdb stores in-frame clones only, minus some. The table records 120,000 to 150,000 clones, around 83% of them present only once. Sequenced material: PBMCs or T cells enriched from blood (not recorded which). The receptors come from a woman between 50 and 59 years old who had been exposed to COVID-19. The CDR3 runs from the conserved cysteine through the conserved F or W. D genes are given only for firm matches. A row's size may be missing; if present it is once, few, many or a size class.

V: TRBV27
J: TRBJ1-3
D: .
length: 16
size: .
DNA: TGTGCCAGCAGTTTCAACAGCGGAACGTCTGGAAACACCATATATTTT
CDR3: CASSFNSGTSGNTIYF

V: TRBV4-2
J: TRBJ1-1
D: .
length: 15
size: .
DNA: TGTGCCAGCAGCCAAGAAAAAGGGGCGAACACTGAAGCTTTCTTT
CDR3: CASSQEKGANTEAFF

V: TRBV19
J: TRBJ2-2
D: .
length: 16
size: .
DNA: TGTGCCAGTAGTGGCGGGCCGGGATTTATGGGCGGGGAGCTGTTTTTT
CDR3: CASSGGPGFMGGELFF

V: TRBV7-8
J: TRBJ1-5
D: .
length: 16
size: .
DNA: TGTGCCAGCAGCGTCGAACAGGGCCGGTTAAATCAGCCCCAGCATTTT
CDR3: CASSVEQGRLNQPQHF

V: TRBV7-2
J: TRBJ1-1
D: TRBD1
length: 15
size: .
DNA: TGTGCCAGCAGGGAGGACAGGGGTTTGAACACTGAAGCTTTCTTT
CDR3: CASREDRGLNTEAFF

V: TRBV7-8
J: TRBJ1-2
D: .
length: 14
size: .
DNA: TGTGCCAGCAGCTTGACCACAGGGCCCGGGGGCTACACCTTC
CDR3: CASSLTTGPGGYTF

V: TRBV5-1
J: TRBJ2-5
D: .
length: 15
size: .
DNA: TGCGCCAGCATCCCTATCCCAGGGGCACAAGAGACCCAGTACTTC
CDR3: CASIPIPGAQETQYF

V: TRBV9
J: TRBJ2-1
D: TRBD2
length: 15
size: .
DNA: TGTGCCAGCAGCGGAGGACTAGCGGGAAACGTTGAGCAGTTCTTC
CDR3: CASSGGLAGNVEQFF

V: TRBV4-3
J: TRBJ1-1
D: .
length: 15
size: .
DNA: TGCGCCAGCAGCCAAGATAGGGGGTCGCAGTCTGAAGCTTTCTTT
CDR3: CASSQDRGSQSEAFF

V: TRBV18
J: TRBJ1-5
D: .
length: 16
size: .
DNA: TGTGCCAGCTCACCAGTCGGGGTCGGAAGCAATCAGCCCCAGCATTTT
CDR3: CASSPVGVGSNQPQHF

V: TRBV12-3/TRBV12-4
J: TRBJ1-5
D: TRBD1
length: 12
size: once
DNA: TGTGCCAGCGGGGACAGGGGTCAGCCCCAGCATTTT
CDR3: CASGDRGQPQHF

V: TRBV7-8
J: TRBJ1-5
D: TRBD1
length: 16
size: .
DNA: TGTGCCAGCAGCTTAGCTACAGGGGGTAGCAATCAGCCCCAGCATTTT
CDR3: CASSLATGGSNQPQHF

V: TRBV7-2
J: TRBJ1-2
D: TRBD1
length: 14
size: .
DNA: TGTGCCAGCAAACCCCCGGGACAGAACTATGGCTACACCTTC
CDR3: CASKPPGQNYGYTF

V: TRBV6-2/TRBV6-3
J: TRBJ2-1
D: .
length: 17
size: .
DNA: TGTGCCAGCAGTTACGGACAGGGAAGGGAGGGGGGCAATGAGCAGTTCTTC
CDR3: CASSYGQGREGGNEQFF

V: TRBV6-5
J: TRBJ2-1
D: .
length: 14
size: .
DNA: TGTGCCAGCAGCCTCGCCGGGGGATCCAATGAGCAGTTCTTC
CDR3: CASSLAGGSNEQFF

V: TRBV19
J: TRBJ1-4
D: TRBD1
length: 15
size: .
DNA: TGTGCCAGTACCTCGGCGGGACAGGGGAGTGAAAAACTGTTTTTT
CDR3: CASTSAGQGSEKLFF

V: TRBV27
J: TRBJ1-4
D: .
length: 14
size: .
DNA: TGTGCCAGCAGCCCTGTGGGGCTTAATGAAAAACTGTTTTTT
CDR3: CASSPVGLNEKLFF

V: TRBV2
J: TRBJ2-2
D: .
length: 15
size: .
DNA: TGTGCCAGCAGTGAGCTTCCGGGAAACACCGGGGAGCTGTTTTTT
CDR3: CASSELPGNTGELFF

V: TRBV4-3
J: TRBJ2-2
D: .
length: 17
size: .
DNA: TGCGCCAGCAGCCACACCACAGGCTCCCCGAACACCGGGGAGCTGTTTTTT
CDR3: CASSHTTGSPNTGELFF

V: TRBV9
J: TRBJ2-5
D: .
length: 14
size: .
DNA: TGTGCCAGCAGCGGGGGGACTTCATCAGAGACCCAGTACTTC
CDR3: CASSGGTSSETQYF

V: TRBV25-1
J: TRBJ1-2
D: .
length: 12
size: .
DNA: TGTGCCAGCAGTCAGTCCGGCGGAGGCTACACCTTC
CDR3: CASSQSGGGYTF

V: TRBV19
J: TRBJ2-7
D: .
length: 14
size: .
DNA: TGTGCCAGTAGTATGGCAGGGCCGGGCTACGAGCAGTACTTC
CDR3: CASSMAGPGYEQYF

V: TRBV19
J: TRBJ1-5
D: .
length: 12
size: .
DNA: TGTGCCAGTAGTATAGGTCCCCCCGGGACACATTTT
CDR3: CASSIGPPGTHF

V: TRBV7-2
J: TRBJ1-2
D: .
length: 14
size: .
DNA: TGTGCCAGCAGCTCAGCAGACGGTCGAGGCGGCTACACCTTC
CDR3: CASSSADGRGGYTF

V: TRBV27
J: TRBJ1-5
D: .
length: 14
size: .
DNA: TGTGCCAGCAGTTTGCGGGGGCTTAATCAGCCCCAGCATTTT
CDR3: CASSLRGLNQPQHF

V: TRBV20-1
J: TRBJ2-5
D: .
length: 11
size: .
DNA: TGCAGTGCTAGTGGGGAGGAGACCCAGTACTTC
CDR3: CSASGEETQYF

V: TRBV10-3
J: TRBJ1-2
D: .
length: 13
size: .
DNA: TGTGCCATCAGTGGGGGCCGTAGCTATGGCTACACCTTC
CDR3: CAISGGRSYGYTF

V: TRBV5-1
J: TRBJ2-1
D: .
length: 15
size: .
DNA: TGCGCCACCACATTGGGGGCTAGCGGCCACAATGAGCAGTTCTTC
CDR3: CATTLGASGHNEQFF

V: TRBV7-8
J: TRBJ2-2
D: TRBD2
length: 16
size: .
DNA: TGTGCCAGCAGCCTCCTAGCGGGAGCGACCACCGGGGAGCTGTTTTTT
CDR3: CASSLLAGATTGELFF

V: TRBV19
J: TRBJ1-5
D: .
length: 15
size: .
DNA: TGTGCCAGTAGTATTAGGGGTCCTGGAGATCAGCCCCAGCATTTT
CDR3: CASSIRGPGDQPQHF

V: TRBV27
J: TRBJ1-6
D: .
length: 13
size: .
DNA: TGTGCCACTAAAGCAAGTCATAATTCACCCCTCCACTTT
CDR3: CATKASHNSPLHF

V: TRBV6-2/TRBV6-3
J: TRBJ2-5
D: TRBD2
length: 16
size: .
DNA: TGTGCCAGCAGGCCTCATTCTAGCGGGCCGCAAGAGACCCAGTACTTC
CDR3: CASRPHSSGPQETQYF

V: TRBV6-5
J: TRBJ2-3
D: .
length: 14
size: .
DNA: TGTGCCAGCAGTTACGACTGGGGCACAGATACGCAGTATTTT
CDR3: CASSYDWGTDTQYF

V: TRBV27
J: TRBJ2-5
D: TRBD1
length: 14
size: .
DNA: TGTGCCAGCAGTTTAAGCAGGGGGCGGGAGACCCAGTACTTC
CDR3: CASSLSRGRETQYF

V: TRBV6-6
J: TRBJ2-1
D: .
length: 13
size: .
DNA: TGTGCCAGCAGTTACGGGAGAAGGAATGAGCAGTTCTTC
CDR3: CASSYGRRNEQFF

V: TRBV7-9
J: TRBJ1-2
D: TRBD1
length: 13
size: .
DNA: TGTGCCAGCAGCCAGGACAGGGTCTATGGCTACACCTTC
CDR3: CASSQDRVYGYTF

V: TRBV11-2
J: TRBJ2-7
D: .
length: 13
size: .
DNA: TGTGCCAGCAGCTCTTCGGTCGTCTACGAGCAGTACTTC
CDR3: CASSSSVVYEQYF

V: TRBV4-2
J: TRBJ2-2
D: .
length: 18
size: .
DNA: TGTGCCAGCAGCCAACCTCACCGGGACACCCTCCCCGCCGGGGAGCTGTTTTTT
CDR3: CASSQPHRDTLPAGELFF

V: TRBV27
J: TRBJ1-6
D: TRBD1
length: 16
size: .
DNA: TGTGCCAGCAGTTCCTCGGACAGGGGGAATAATTCACCCCTCCACTTT
CDR3: CASSSSDRGNNSPLHF

V: TRBV4-3
J: TRBJ1-6
D: TRBD1
length: 15
size: .
DNA: TGCGCCAGCAGCCAAGCGACAGGGATTAATTCACCCCTCCACTTT
CDR3: CASSQATGINSPLHF

V: TRBV29-1
J: TRBJ2-3
D: TRBD2
length: 14
size: .
DNA: TGCAGCGTCCCCCTTGGGGCGGGGGCAGATACGCAGTATTTT
CDR3: CSVPLGAGADTQYF

V: TRBV12-5
J: TRBJ1-2
D: TRBD1
length: 17
size: .
DNA: TGTGCTAGTGGTTTGGTACTAGGACAGGGCCGAAACTATGGCTACACCTTC
CDR3: CASGLVLGQGRNYGYTF

V: TRBV7-3
J: TRBJ1-1
D: .
length: 16
size: once
DNA: TGTGCCAGCAGCCTCCTGGGGGCAGGGATGCGTACTGAAGCTTTCTTT
CDR3: CASSLLGAGMRTEAFF

V: TRBV15
J: TRBJ2-1
D: TRBD2
length: 18
size: .
DNA: TGTGCCACCAGCAGAGATTTGGGATCCTTGAGGGGAGGGAATGAGCAGTTCTTC
CDR3: CATSRDLGSLRGGNEQFF

V: TRBV5-1
J: TRBJ2-3
D: TRBD2
length: 16
size: .
DNA: TGCGCCAGCAGCCACCCCCGGGGGGGAAGCACAGATACGCAGTATTTT
CDR3: CASSHPRGGSTDTQYF

V: TRBV13
J: TRBJ1-2
D: TRBD1
length: 15
size: once
DNA: TGTGCCAGCAGCTTAGCCCAGGGGGCACCCTATGGCTACACCTTC
CDR3: CASSLAQGAPYGYTF

V: TRBV3-1/TRBV3-2
J: TRBJ2-3
D: .
length: 12
size: .
DNA: TGTGCCAGCAGCCAAGGGAGGAATACGCAGTATTTT
CDR3: CASSQGRNTQYF

V: TRBV29-1
J: TRBJ2-1
D: TRBD2
length: 17
size: few
DNA: TGCAGCGTGCCCCTAGCGGGAGTACGGGGTTCCTACAATGAGCAGTTCTTC
CDR3: CSVPLAGVRGSYNEQFF

V: TRBV4-3
J: TRBJ2-1
D: .
length: 14
size: .
DNA: TGCGCCAGCAGCCGCCGTGGCACCTACAATGAGCAGTTCTTC
CDR3: CASSRRGTYNEQFF

V: TRBV12-5
J: TRBJ2-7
D: .
length: 15
size: .
DNA: TGTGCTAGTGGTGAGCCAACAGGGCCATCCTACGAGCAGTACTTC
CDR3: CASGEPTGPSYEQYF